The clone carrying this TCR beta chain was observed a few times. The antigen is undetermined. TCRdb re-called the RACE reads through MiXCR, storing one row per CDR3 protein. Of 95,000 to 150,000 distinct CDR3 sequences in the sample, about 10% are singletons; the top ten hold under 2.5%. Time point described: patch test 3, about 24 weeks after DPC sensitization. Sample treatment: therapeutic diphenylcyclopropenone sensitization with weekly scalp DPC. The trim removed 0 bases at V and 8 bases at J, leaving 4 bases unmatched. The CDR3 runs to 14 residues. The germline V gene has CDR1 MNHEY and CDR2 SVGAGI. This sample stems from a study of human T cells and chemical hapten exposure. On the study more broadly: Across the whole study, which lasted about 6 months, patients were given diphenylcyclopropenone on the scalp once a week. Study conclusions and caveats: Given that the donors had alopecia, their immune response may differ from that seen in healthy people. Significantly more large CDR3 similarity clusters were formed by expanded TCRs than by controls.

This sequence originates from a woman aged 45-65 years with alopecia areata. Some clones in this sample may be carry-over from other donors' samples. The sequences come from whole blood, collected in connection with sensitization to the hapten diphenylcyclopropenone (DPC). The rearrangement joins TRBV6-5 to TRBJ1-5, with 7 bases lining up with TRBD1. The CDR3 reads CASSYSGGFEPQHF. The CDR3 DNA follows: TGTGCCAGCAGTTACTCAGGGGGCTTTGAGCCCCAGCATTTT.